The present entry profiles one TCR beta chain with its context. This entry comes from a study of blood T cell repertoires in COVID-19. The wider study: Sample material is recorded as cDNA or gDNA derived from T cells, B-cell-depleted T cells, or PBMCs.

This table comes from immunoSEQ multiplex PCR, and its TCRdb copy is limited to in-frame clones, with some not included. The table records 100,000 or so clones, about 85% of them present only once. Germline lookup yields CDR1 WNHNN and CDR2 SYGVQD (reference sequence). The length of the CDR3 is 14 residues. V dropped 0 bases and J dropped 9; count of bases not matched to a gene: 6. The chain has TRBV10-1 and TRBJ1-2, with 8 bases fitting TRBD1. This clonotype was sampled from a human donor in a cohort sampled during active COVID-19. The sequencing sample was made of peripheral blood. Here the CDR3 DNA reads TGCGCCAGCAGTGAGTCCAGGGGGCAGAGTAGCTACACCTTC. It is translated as CASSESRGQSSYTF.